These 25 T cell receptor beta chains originate from one sample sequenced in a study of T cells in Graves' hyperthyroidism and ophthalmopathy. Amplified TCR beta CDR3 regions came from RNA transcripts. Researchers ran a first-round RT-PCR on the TCR CDR3 using the HTBI primer set. Each CDR3 protein is one row after TCRdb ran MiXCR on the multiplex PCR reads. This sample has about 270,000 distinct CDR3 sequences, with about 20% found just once. Sequencing was performed on blood. The receptor source for this set is a man younger than 40 with Graves' ophthalmopathy.

The chain is built from TRBV28 and TRBJ2-1; D might be TRBD2 (6 bases). V was cut by 5 bases and J by 2 bases, with 13 bases left in between. The CDR3 length is 15 residues. Germline values: CDR1 MDHEN, CDR2 SYDVKM. The CDR3 reads CASSAPGVTYNEQFF. The CDR3 DNA sequence: TGTGCCAGCAGTGCCCCGGGGGTTACCTACAATGAGCAGTTCTTC.

The chain couples TRBV12-3 or TRBV12-4 to TRBJ1-2; no firm D call. The V end lost 6 bases, the J end lost 4 bases, and 12 bases lay between the germline ends. This CDR3 has 13 amino acids. Written as DNA, the CDR3 is TGTGCCAGCAGCAGGCAGTTATTCTATGGCTACACCTTC. Residues: CASSRQLFYGYTF.

This clonotype was seen ten or more times. This rearrangement joins TRBV20-1 to TRBJ1-5; 7 nucleotides agree with TRBD1. Trimming removed 3 bases from V and 1 base from J; junction bases left unmatched: 3. In germline, CDR1 is DFQATT, CDR2 SNEGSKA (reference sequence). The CDR3 has 14 amino acids. As DNA, the CDR3 is TGCAGTGCTAGCCGACAGGGAAGCAATCAGCCCCAGCATTTT. It specifies CSASRQGSNQPQHF.

In its sample, this clonotype was seen a few times. CDR3 sequence: CASSQASGSYEQYF. CDR3 nucleotide sequence: TGTGCCAGCAGCCAAGCCAGCGGCAGCTACGAGCAGTACTTC. The chain couples TRBV4-2 to TRBJ2-7, with a weak D call TRBD2 (5 bases). CDR1 LGHNA and CDR2 YNFKEQ come from the germline V gene. This CDR3 region has 14 residues. V shed 1 base and J shed 3 bases, with 10 bases lying between them.

Details on this clonotype: This may be a read error, as it is one base from a much larger clone. V gene TRBV12-3 or TRBV12-4 combines with J gene TRBJ2-7, with TRBD2 matching 7 bases. The trim removed 5 bases at V and 3 bases at J, leaving 13 bases unmatched. The CDR3 is made up of 16 amino acids. CDR3 DNA: TGTGCCAGCAGTACCAGACCAGCGGGACTCCGCTACGAGCAGTACTTC. Residues: CASSTRPAGLRYEQYF.

V usage is TRBV19 and J usage is TRBJ1-1; the D is unclear. The CDR3 has 13 residues. Germline V gene sequence: CDR1 LNHDA, CDR2 SQIVND (reference sequence). Trimming took 3 bases from V and 4 from J, leaving 9 bases between them. The CDR3 sequence: CASSMTRFTEAFF. Here the CDR3 DNA reads TGTGCCAGTAGTATGACCAGATTCACTGAAGCTTTCTTT.

This clonotype was counted only a few times. The V call is TRBV29-1, the J call TRBJ2-5, with D unclear. The CDR3 is 13 amino acids. V gave up 4 bases and J gave up 5 bases, with 14 bases separating them. Per germline, CDR1 SQVTM and CDR2 ANQGSEA. CDR3 protein: CSVVAGISETQYF. DNA of the CDR3: TGCAGCGTTGTGGCTGGCATCTCGGAGACCCAGTACTTC.

The chain employs TRBV20-1 and TRBJ1-1; D call uncertain. The CDR3 spans 15 residues. Germline V CDR1 and CDR2: DFQATT, SNEGSKA (reference sequence). V lost 6 bases to trimming and J lost 4 bases, with 21 bases between them. As DNA, the CDR3 is TGCAGTGCCACCCCCCTTGGGGTAATGGCCACTGAAGCTTTCTTT. This gives the protein CSATPLGVMATEAFF.

The chain is built from TRBV2 and TRBJ2-3, with D possibly matching TRBD1 (5 bases). The V gene lost 8 bases and the J gene lost 5 bases, with 23 bases spanning the gap. The CDR3 length is 16 residues. CDR1 SNHLY and CDR2 FYNNEI come from the germline V gene. The CDR3 region has the DNA TGTGCCAGCCGTAGCCAGGGAAGTGTAAATGGAGATACGCAGTATTTT. Its protein is CASRSQGSVNGDTQYF. Full variable domain (missing parts from reference TRBV2 and TRBJ2-3): EPEVTQTPSHQVTQMGQEVILRCVPISNHLYFYWYRQILGQKVEFLVSFYNNEISEKSEIFDDQFSVERPDGSNFTLKIRSTKLEDSAMYFCASRSQGSVNGDTQYFGPGTRLTVL.

The chain recombines TRBV27 with TRBJ2-2, with no clear D. The CDR3 runs to 12 residues. Trimming took 5 bases from V and 8 from J, leaving 9 bases between them. Germline V gene data show CDR1 as MNHEY and CDR2 as SMNVEV (reference sequence). The CDR3 sequence: CASSPSSGELFF. The CDR3 nucleotides are TGTGCCAGCAGTCCCTCTTCGGGGGAGCTGTTTTTT.

The chain is built from TRBV5-1 and TRBJ2-6; D is uncertain. The V end was cut by 2 bases, the J end by 4 bases, with 10 bases between. Germline lookup yields CDR1 SGHRS and CDR2 YFSETQ. The CDR3 consists of 15 residues. This CDR3 is CASSFESSGANVLTF. In DNA form, the CDR3 reads TGCGCCAGCAGCTTTGAAAGTTCGGGGGCCAACGTCCTGACTTTC. Looking up the rest from reference TRBV5-1 and TRBJ2-6 gives the full variable domain: KAGVTQTPRYLIKTRGQQVTLSCSPISGHRSVSWYQQTPGQGLQFLFEYFSETQRNKGNFPGRFSGRQFSNSRSEMNVSTLELGDSALYLCASSFESSGANVLTFGAGSRLTVL.

This clonotype has only a few counts. V is TRBV19 and J is TRBJ2-1, with 10 bases aligning to TRBD2. The V and J ends lost 4 bases and 4 bases, in that order; junction bases with no gene match: 10. Per the germline V gene, CDR1 is LNHDA and CDR2 is SQIVND (reference sequence). This CDR3 has 17 amino acids. Here the CDR3 reads CASSRGLAEGRYNEQFF. CDR3 nucleotide sequence: TGTGCCAGTAGTAGAGGACTAGCGGAGGGTAGATACAATGAGCAGTTCTTC.

The chain combines TRBV29-1 with TRBJ1-1; TRBD1 is a possible D gene (5 bases). CDR1 and CDR2 from the germline V gene are SQVTM and ANQGSEA. There are 14 residues in the CDR3. Trimming took off 5 bases at V and 4 bases at J, with 17 bases between the two ends. CDR3 sequence: CSVHKGISSTEAFF. The CDR3 DNA reads TGCAGCGTTCACAAGGGGATATCGAGCACTGAAGCTTTCTTT.

This clonotype was seen once. The rearrangement uses TRBV27 and TRBJ2-1; TRBD2 is a possible D gene (8 bases). Trimming took 10 bases from V and 10 from J, leaving 23 bases between them. Germline CDR1 and CDR2: MNHEY and SMNVEV (reference sequence). The CDR3 is made up of 14 amino acids. This CDR3 reads CATGRGPPAGEQFF. CDR3 DNA: TGTGCCACCGGGAGGGGGCCCCCCGCAGGGGAGCAGTTCTTC.

The chain couples TRBV6-1 to TRBJ2-5; D is undetermined. Germline CDR1 and CDR2: MNHNS and SASEGT. Trimming took off 7 bases at V and 0 bases at J, with 12 bases between the two ends. The CDR3 spans 14 residues. CDR3 bases: TGTGCCAGCACCGAGTCCGGGTACCAAGAGACCCAGTACTTC. Translation gives CASTESGYQETQYF.

Ten or more counts support this clonotype. The genes are TRBV3-1 and TRBJ2-1; D unresolved. Trimming pared 4 bases from V and 7 bases from J, leaving 8 bases between. From germline, CDR1 is LGHDT and CDR2 YNNKEL (reference sequence). The CDR3 runs 12 residues. CDR3 sequence reads: CASSRSENEQFF. DNA for the CDR3: TGTGCCAGCAGCCGTAGTGAGAATGAGCAGTTCTTC.

V and J are TRBV5-1 and TRBJ2-3; possibly TRBD1 for D (5 bases). This CDR3 has 15 amino acids. Germline V gene lookup returns CDR1 SGHRS and CDR2 YFSETQ. The V end lost 2 bases, the J end lost 6 bases, and 16 bases lay between the germline ends. The CDR3, as DNA: TGCGCCAGCAGCTTTCAGGGTGTAGAGGCTGATACGCAGTATTTT. As protein: CASSFQGVEADTQYF.

The rearrangement links TRBV6-1 to TRBJ2-1; D might be TRBD1 or TRBD2, each matching 6 bases. Germline CDR1 reads MNHNS; CDR2 reads SASEGT. The V end lost 3 bases, the J end lost 5 bases, and 11 bases lay between the germline ends. There are 14 residues in the CDR3. The CDR3 sequence is CASSDGGGNNEQFF. The CDR3 DNA reads as TGTGCCAGCAGTGACGGGGGCGGGAACAATGAGCAGTTCTTC.

The chain combines TRBV20-1 with TRBJ2-7, with 14 bases aligning to TRBD2. V trimming: 5 bases; J trimming: 2 bases; junction bases outside the gene matches: 5. The CDR3 length is 15 residues. Germline V gene data show CDR1 as DFQATT and CDR2 as SNEGSKA (reference sequence). The DNA of the CDR3 is TGCAGTGCTGGGGGACTAGCGGGAGCTACCTACGAGCAGTACTTC. This translates into CSAGGLAGATYEQYF.

The J gene is TRBJ2-1, the V gene TRBV20-1; weak D call: TRBD1 (6 bases). The V gene lost 7 bases and the J gene lost 8 bases, with 15 bases spanning the gap. The germline gives CDR1 DFQATT, CDR2 SNEGSKA (reference sequence). The CDR3 is made up of 12 amino acids. As DNA, the CDR3 is TGCAGTGGGACAGATTCTAAAGATGAGCAGTTCTTC. Translating it yields CSGTDSKDEQFF.

The chain has TRBV7-3 and TRBJ2-1; 7 nucleotides line up with TRBD1. This CDR3 comprises 15 residues. Germline CDR1 SGHTA, CDR2 FQGTGA. V shed 3 bases, J shed 1 base, and the junction held 3 bases outside the gene matches. The CDR3 region has the DNA TGTGCCAGCAGCTTCACGACAGGGTCCTACAATGAGCAGTTCTTC. Translating it yields CASSFTTGSYNEQFF.

V gene TRBV15 combines with J gene TRBJ2-7; TRBD2 might be the D (5 bases). Germline V gene sequence: CDR1 LNHNV, CDR2 YYDKDF (reference sequence). V lost 0 bases, J lost 4 bases, and 7 bases lay in between. The CDR3 is 13 residues long. The CDR3 DNA reads as TGTGCCACCAGCAGAGATCGGAGGTACGAGCAGTACTTC. Protein: CATSRDRRYEQYF.

This clonotype was recorded a few times. CDR3 in DNA: TGTGCCAGCAGCTTAGTGCGGGGCGGCACAGATACGCAGTATTTT. Its protein is CASSLVRGGTDTQYF. The chain joins TRBV7-9 to TRBJ2-3; D is perhaps TRBD2 (6 bases). Trimming shortened V by 1 base and J by 1 base, and 9 bases separated the two germline ends. CDR1 and CDR2 from the germline V gene are SEHNR and FQNEAQ (reference sequence). The CDR3 consists of 15 residues.

This clonotype was seen more than once but under ten times. V is TRBV18 and J is TRBJ2-7, with a weak D call TRBD2 (6 bases). V lost 3 bases, J lost 6 bases, and 12 bases lay in between. The germline gives CDR1 KGHSH, CDR2 LQKENI. The CDR3 consists of 13 residues. Here the CDR3 reads CASSPPGVGEQYF. The CDR3 nucleotides are TGTGCCAGCTCACCCCCGGGAGTGGGCGAGCAGTACTTC.

In its sample, this clonotype was seen a few times. The gene calls are TRBV7-9 and TRBJ2-7; D not certain. This CDR3 is 12 amino acids long. V was trimmed by 1 base and J by 5 bases, leaving 6 bases between them. Germline CDR1 SEHNR, CDR2 FQNEAQ (reference sequence). The CDR3 bases are TGTGCCAGCAGCTTAGTACCTCACGAGCAGTACTTC. Translating it yields CASSLVPHEQYF. The full variable domain, completed using reference TRBV7-9 and TRBJ2-7, is DTGVSQNPRHKITKRGQNVTFRCDPISEHNRLYWYRQTLGQGPEFLTYFQNEAQLEKSRLLSDRFSAERPKGSFSTLEIQRTEQGDSAMYLCASSLVPHEQYFGPGTRLTVT.